This entry concerns a single T cell receptor beta chain. Antigen specificity is unknown. V trimming: 7 bases; J trimming: 4 bases; junction bases outside the gene matches: 6. This CDR3 region has 14 residues. Germline loops: CDR1 LNHDA, CDR2 SQIVND (reference sequence). The data derive from a study of shared clonotypes between healthy human individuals. Study-wide context: Ranging from 18 to 49 in age, donors were two women and a few men. Each donor's CD4 naive and CD4 memory cells filled three plates apiece, CD8 naive two, and CD8 memory one. General study points: Owing to a small donor count, the genetic and exposure-history diversity represented was limited.

Profiling relied on immunoSEQ multiplex PCR, and the TCRdb table lists in-frame clones only, not all of them. This repertoire shows approximately 2,000,000 clones, 80% to 95% found once; its top ten account for roughly 0.34%. The rearrangement links TRBV19 to TRBJ1-1; 10 nucleotides align to TRBD1. Sequencing was performed on naive CD4+ T cells from PBMCs. Specified subset: CD45RA+ positively selected. This sequence originates from a man between 18 and 29 years old in good health. Some clones in this sample may be carry-over from other donors' samples. For the CDR3, the DNA is TGTGCCAGTATTGAGGGACAGGGGATCACTGAAGCTTTCTTT. Protein product: CASIEGQGITEAFF.